Given below is one T cell receptor beta chain in context. Its antigen is unknown. The data were taken from a study of early stage breast cancer tumors. Study-wide background: ER+/PR+/HER2- status applied to about 80% of the 16 invasive breast tumors. Study-level results: Tumors had roughly 2.5-fold higher T cell density and higher clonality than adjacent normal breast tissue. Functional markers like CD4, CD8 and FOXP3 were missed in bulk sequencing.

Produced via immunoSEQ multiplex PCR; TCRdb's table is partial and in-frame only. Of just over 50,000 clones listed, about 77% were seen once; the top ten hold around 3.4%. What was sequenced was blood. The TCR was taken from a person aged 35-49 years with breast cancer.

As DNA, the CDR3 is TGTGCCAGCAGCCCATGGTCGCAGCACCAGAGTTACGAGCAGTACTTC. This sequence encodes CASSPWSQHQSYEQYF. The chain uses TRBV5-6 and TRBJ2-7; D is undetermined. The germline gives CDR1 SGHDT, CDR2 YYEEEE. The CDR3 is 16 amino acids. The V gene lost 4 bases and the J gene lost 4 bases, with 21 bases spanning the gap.